This T cell receptor (beta chain) emerged from a study of cytomegalovirus exposure and HLA in healthy donors. Study-wide results and limits: Researchers reported in a later analysis that a missense DCLRE1C variant was tied to TCR beta V- and J-gene trimming.

The study ran its PCR with 60 Vbeta and 13 Jbeta primers. The data were produced by immunoSEQ multiplex PCR, yet TCRdb's version contains in-frame clones alone and is incomplete. The data contain fewer than 250,000 clones, roughly 85% of them seen just once; the ten biggest clones take up around 1.9%. The CDR3 consists of 13 residues. The germline V and J ends were trimmed by 5 bases and 6 bases, with 13 bases remaining between them. Germline loops: CDR1 MDHEN, CDR2 SYDVKM. At sampling all donors were nominally healthy, likely with unrecorded immune exposures. A note on this clone: Its specificity is not known.

The gene calls are TRBV28 and TRBJ1-1; maybe TRBD1 (6 bases). The sequence was collected from a male donor in good health and CMV-seronegative. Sequencing was carried out using PBMCs. CDR3 DNA sequence: TGTGCCAGCAGTCCAAGACAGGACCCTGAAGCTTTCTTT. It encodes CASSPRQDPEAFF.